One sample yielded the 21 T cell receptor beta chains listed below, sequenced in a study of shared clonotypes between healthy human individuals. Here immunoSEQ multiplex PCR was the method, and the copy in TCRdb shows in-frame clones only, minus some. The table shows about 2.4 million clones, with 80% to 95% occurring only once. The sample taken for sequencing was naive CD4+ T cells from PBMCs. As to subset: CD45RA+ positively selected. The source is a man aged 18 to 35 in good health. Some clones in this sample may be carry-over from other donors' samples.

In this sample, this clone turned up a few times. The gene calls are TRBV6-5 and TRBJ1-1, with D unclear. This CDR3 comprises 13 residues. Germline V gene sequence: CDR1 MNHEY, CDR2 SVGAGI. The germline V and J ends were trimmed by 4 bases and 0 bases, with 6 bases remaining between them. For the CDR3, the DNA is TGTGCCAGCAGTTCTGGGATGAACACTGAAGCTTTCTTT. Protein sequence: CASSSGMNTEAFF.

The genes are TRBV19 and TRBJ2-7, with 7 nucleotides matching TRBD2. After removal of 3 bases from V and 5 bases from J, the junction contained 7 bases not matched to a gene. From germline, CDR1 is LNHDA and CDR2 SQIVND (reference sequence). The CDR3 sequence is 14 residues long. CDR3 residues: CASSMGPGRDEQYF. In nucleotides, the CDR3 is TGTGCCAGTAGTATGGGCCCAGGGAGGGACGAGCAGTACTTC.

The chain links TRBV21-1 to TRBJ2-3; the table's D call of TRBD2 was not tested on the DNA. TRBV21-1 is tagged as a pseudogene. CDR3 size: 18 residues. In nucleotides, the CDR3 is TGTGCCAGCAGCAAAGTGGAAGTGCAGCGGGTTGCCACAGATACGCAGTATTTT. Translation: CASSKVEVQRVATDTQYF.

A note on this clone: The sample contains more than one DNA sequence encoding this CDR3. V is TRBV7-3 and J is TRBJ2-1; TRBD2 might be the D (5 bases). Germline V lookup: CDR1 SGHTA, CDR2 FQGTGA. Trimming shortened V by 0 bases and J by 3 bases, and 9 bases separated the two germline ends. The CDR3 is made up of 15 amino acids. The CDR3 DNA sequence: TGTGCCAGCAGCTTAACCAGCGGAGTCTACAATGAGCAGTTCTTC. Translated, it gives CASSLTSGVYNEQFF.

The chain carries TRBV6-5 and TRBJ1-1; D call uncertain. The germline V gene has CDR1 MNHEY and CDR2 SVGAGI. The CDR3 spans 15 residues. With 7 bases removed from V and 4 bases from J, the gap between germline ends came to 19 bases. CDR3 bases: TGTGCCAGCAATCCCTGGGAAGGAGCCCCCACTGAAGCTTTCTTT. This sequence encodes CASNPWEGAPTEAFF.

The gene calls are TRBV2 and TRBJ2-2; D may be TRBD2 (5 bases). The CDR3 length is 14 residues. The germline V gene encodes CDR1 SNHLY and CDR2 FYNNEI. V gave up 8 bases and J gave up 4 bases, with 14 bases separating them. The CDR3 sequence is CASLNAAGTGELFF. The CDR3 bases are TGTGCCAGCCTTAATGCCGCGGGCACCGGGGAGCTGTTTTTT.

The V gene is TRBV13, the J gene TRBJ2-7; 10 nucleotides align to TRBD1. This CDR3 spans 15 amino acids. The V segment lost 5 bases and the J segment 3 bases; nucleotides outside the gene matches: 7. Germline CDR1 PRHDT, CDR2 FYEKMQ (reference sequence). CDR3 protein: CASSPRRTGGYEQYF. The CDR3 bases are TGTGCCAGCAGCCCGCGCAGGACAGGGGGCTACGAGCAGTACTTC.

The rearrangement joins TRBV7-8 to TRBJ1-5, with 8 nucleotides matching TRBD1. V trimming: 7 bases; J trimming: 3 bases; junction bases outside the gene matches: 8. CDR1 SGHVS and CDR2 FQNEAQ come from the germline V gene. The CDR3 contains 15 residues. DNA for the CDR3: TGTGCCAGCACATCTGACAGGGGATACAATCAGCCCCAGCATTTT. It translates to CASTSDRGYNQPQHF.

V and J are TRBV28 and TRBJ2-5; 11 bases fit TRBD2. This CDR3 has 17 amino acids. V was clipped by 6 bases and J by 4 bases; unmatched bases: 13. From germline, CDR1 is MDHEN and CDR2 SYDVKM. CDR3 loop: CASSPPGLAGGRETQYF. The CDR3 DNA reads TGTGCCAGCAGCCCCCCGGGGTTAGCGGGAGGGCGAGAGACCCAGTACTTC.

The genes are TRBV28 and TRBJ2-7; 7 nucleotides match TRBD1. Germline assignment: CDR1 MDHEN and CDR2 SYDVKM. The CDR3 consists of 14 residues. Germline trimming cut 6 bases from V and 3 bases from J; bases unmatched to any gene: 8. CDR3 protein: CASRIGGQSYEQYF. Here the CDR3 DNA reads TGTGCCAGCAGGATAGGGGGACAGAGCTACGAGCAGTACTTC.

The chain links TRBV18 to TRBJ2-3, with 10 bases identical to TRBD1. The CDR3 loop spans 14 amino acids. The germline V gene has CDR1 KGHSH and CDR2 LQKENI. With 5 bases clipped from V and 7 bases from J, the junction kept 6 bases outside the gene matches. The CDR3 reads CASSSGTGVNTQYF. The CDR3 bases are TGTGCCAGCTCATCAGGGACAGGGGTAAATACGCAGTATTTT.

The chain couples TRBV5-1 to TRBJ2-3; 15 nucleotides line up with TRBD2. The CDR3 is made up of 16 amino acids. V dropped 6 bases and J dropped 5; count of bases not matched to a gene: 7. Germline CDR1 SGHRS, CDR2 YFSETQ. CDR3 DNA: TGCGCCAGCACCCCTAGGACTAGCGGGAGGGGAGATACGCAGTATTTT. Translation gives CASTPRTSGRGDTQYF.

This CDR3 reads CASGRDGLHNEQFF. CDR3 sequence (DNA): TGTGCCAGCGGCCGAGATGGTCTCCACAATGAGCAGTTCTTC. The rearrangement links TRBV11-2 to TRBJ2-1, with D unresolved. CDR3 length: 14 residues. V was clipped by 8 bases and J by 5 bases, with 16 bases between them. CDR1 SGHAT and CDR2 FQNNGV come from the germline V gene.

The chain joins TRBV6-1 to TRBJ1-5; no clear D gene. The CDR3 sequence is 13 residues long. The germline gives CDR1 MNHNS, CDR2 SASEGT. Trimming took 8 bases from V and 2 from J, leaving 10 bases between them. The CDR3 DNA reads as TGTGCCAGCTTCGAAAGGGGCAATCAGCCCCAGCATTTT. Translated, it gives CASFERGNQPQHF.

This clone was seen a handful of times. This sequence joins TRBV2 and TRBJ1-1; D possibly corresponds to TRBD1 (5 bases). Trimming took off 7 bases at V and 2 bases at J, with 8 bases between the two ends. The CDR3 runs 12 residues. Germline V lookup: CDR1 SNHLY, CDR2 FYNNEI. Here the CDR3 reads CASTWDNTEAFF. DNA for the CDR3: TGTGCCAGCACGTGGGACAACACTGAAGCTTTCTTT.

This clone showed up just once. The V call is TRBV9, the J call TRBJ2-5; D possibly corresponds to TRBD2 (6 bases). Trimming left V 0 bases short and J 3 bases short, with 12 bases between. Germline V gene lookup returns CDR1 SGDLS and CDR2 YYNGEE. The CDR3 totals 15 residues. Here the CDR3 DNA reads TGTGCCAGCAGCGTAGGGGGGACTGGGGAAGAGACCCAGTACTTC. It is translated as CASSVGGTGEETQYF. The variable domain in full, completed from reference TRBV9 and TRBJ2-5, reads DSGVTQTPKHLITATGQRVTLRCSPRSGDLSVYWYQQSLDQGLQFLIQYYNGEERAKGNILERFSAQQFPDLHSELNLSSLELGDSALYFCASSVGGTGEETQYFGPGTRLLVL.

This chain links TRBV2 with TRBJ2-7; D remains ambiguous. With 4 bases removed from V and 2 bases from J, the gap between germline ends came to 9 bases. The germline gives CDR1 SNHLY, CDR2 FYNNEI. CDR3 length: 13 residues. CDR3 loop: CASSGTRTYEQYF. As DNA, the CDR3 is TGTGCCAGCAGTGGAACCCGCACCTACGAGCAGTACTTC.

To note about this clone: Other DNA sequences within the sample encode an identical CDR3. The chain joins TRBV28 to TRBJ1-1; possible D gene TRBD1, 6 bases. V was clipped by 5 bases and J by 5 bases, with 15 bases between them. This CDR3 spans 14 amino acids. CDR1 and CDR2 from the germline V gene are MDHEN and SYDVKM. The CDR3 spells CASSPGGARTEAFF. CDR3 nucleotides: TGTGCCAGCAGTCCTGGGGGGGCTCGGACTGAAGCTTTCTTT.

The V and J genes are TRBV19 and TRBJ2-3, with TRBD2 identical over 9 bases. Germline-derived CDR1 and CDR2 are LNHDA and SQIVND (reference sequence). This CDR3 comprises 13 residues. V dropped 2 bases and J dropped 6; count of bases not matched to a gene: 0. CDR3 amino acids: CASSILAGDTQYF. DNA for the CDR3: TGTGCCAGTAGTATACTAGCGGGGGATACGCAGTATTTT.

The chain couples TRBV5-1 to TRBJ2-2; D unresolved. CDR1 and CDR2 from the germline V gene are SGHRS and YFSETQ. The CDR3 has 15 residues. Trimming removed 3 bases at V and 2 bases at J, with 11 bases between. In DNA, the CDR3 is TGCGCCAGCAGCTCGATAGTTGGTAACACCGGGGAGCTGTTTTTT. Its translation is CASSSIVGNTGELFF.

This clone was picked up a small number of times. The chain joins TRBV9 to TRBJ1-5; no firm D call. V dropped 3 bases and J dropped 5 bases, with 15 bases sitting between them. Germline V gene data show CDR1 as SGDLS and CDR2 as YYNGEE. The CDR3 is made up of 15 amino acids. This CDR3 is CASSARNGDDQPQHF. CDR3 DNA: TGTGCCAGCAGCGCTCGGAATGGTGACGATCAGCCCCAGCATTTT.